The entry below describes one T cell receptor beta chain. Its antigen is currently unknown. This sample was included in a study of T cell responses to AZD1222 COVID-19 vaccine. Notes on the study in general: Rises in breadth and depth of Spike-specific TCRs came after two AZD1222 doses. Across the whole spike, CD4 TCRs peaked at regions 160-218 and 743-854. Mostly white British, mostly female donors; authors suggested clonal diversity may be underestimated.

CDR1 is SGDLS, CDR2 YYNGEE, per germline. The junction had 10 bases not matched to a gene; V was cut back by 0 bases and J by 3 bases. The CDR3 contains 19 residues. The table came from immunoSEQ multiplex PCR; TCRdb's copy has only in-frame clones and leaves some out. Of about 150,000 clones listed, less than 90% are singletons. The chain is built from TRBV9 and TRBJ2-3; 13 bases fit TRBD2. Sequencing was performed on peripheral blood, taken after recovery from COVID-19. This TCR was recovered from an adult who had recovered from COVID-19. CDR3 nucleotide sequence: TGTGCCAGCAGCGTAGGACTAGCGGGGGGTCGGGGACTAACAGATACGCAGTATTTT. Its translation is CASSVGLAGGRGLTDTQYF.